This T cell receptor (beta chain) is from a study of T cell changes during pregnancy in multiple sclerosis. Losses at the gene ends were 4 bases for V and 3 bases for J; bases not matched to a gene: 11. The CDR3 extends over 17 amino acids. The V gene's germline CDR1 is SEHNR and CDR2 FQNEAQ (reference sequence). The repertoire was sequenced with immunoSEQ multiplex PCR; TCRdb's copy has only in-frame clones and lacks some. The repertoire includes about 50,000 clones, about 94% of them detected once, and around 4.7% sits in the top ten. This receptor was taken from a female donor with multiple sclerosis, enrolled in a pregnancy study. V and J are TRBV7-9 and TRBJ2-3; 9 nucleotides align to TRBD2. Source: CD8+ T cells from peripheral blood mononuclear cells, taken in the first trimester of pregnancy. CDR3 protein: CASSSLAGEGGTDTQYF. CDR3 in DNA: TGTGCCAGCAGCTCTTTAGCGGGAGAAGGTGGGACAGATACGCAGTATTTT.